This is a list of T cell receptor beta chains from one sample in a study of cytomegalovirus exposure and HLA in healthy donors. Using immunoSEQ multiplex PCR, the repertoire was profiled, and TCRdb retains in-frame clones only, with some absent. The sample holds about 150,000 clones; about 80% are singletons and the top ten take 6% to 7.5%. Material for sequencing was PBMCs. These receptors were collected from a man younger than 45 in good health and CMV-seropositive. CDR3s include the opening cysteine and the closing phenylalanine or tryptophan. Fields, in order: D gene, V gene, J gene, CDR3 DNA, CDR3 protein. The D gene is left open where the match is weak.

d_gene: TRBD1; v_gene: TRBV2; j_gene: TRBJ2-3; CDR3nt: TGTGCCAGCAGTGGCCTTACCCGGGACAGGCTTTCGGTCCGTACGCAGTATTTT; CDR3aa: CASSGLTRDRLSVRTQYF
d_gene: NA; v_gene: TRBV5-1; j_gene: TRBJ2-3; CDR3nt: TGCGCCAGCAGTGAACTAAGAGGGGGGGCAGGGGCAGATACGCAGTATTTT; CDR3aa: CASSELRGGAGADTQYF
d_gene: TRBD2; v_gene: TRBV5-5; j_gene: TRBJ2-1; CDR3nt: TGTGCCAGCGGGCAGAATCCGGGACTAGCGGCCGTCCCCACCTACAATGAGCAGTTCTTC; CDR3aa: CASGQNPGLAAVPTYNEQFF
d_gene: NA; v_gene: TRBV19; j_gene: TRBJ1-1; CDR3nt: TGTGCCAGTAGTGCGGGATGGGGCCTAATGAACACTGAAGCTTTCTTT; CDR3aa: CASSAGWGLMNTEAFF
d_gene: TRBD2; v_gene: TRBV5-4; j_gene: TRBJ2-3; CDR3nt: TGTGCCAGCAGCTGGACTAGCGGTCTCACAGATACGCAGTATTTT; CDR3aa: CASSWTSGLTDTQYF
d_gene: TRBD1; v_gene: TRBV27; j_gene: TRBJ2-7; CDR3nt: TGTGCCAGCAGTTTATCGACAGGGCGCGAGCAGTACTTC; CDR3aa: CASSLSTGREQYF
d_gene: NA; v_gene: TRBV27; j_gene: TRBJ1-6; CDR3nt: TGTGCCAGCAGTTTATCAGGAGTTAGTTCACCCCTCCACTTT; CDR3aa: CASSLSGVSSPLHF
d_gene: NA; v_gene: TRBV30; j_gene: TRBJ2-1; CDR3nt: TGTGCCTGGACTATGGGAGAGACCTACAATGAGCAGTTCTTC; CDR3aa: CAWTMGETYNEQFF
d_gene: NA; v_gene: TRBV6-1; j_gene: TRBJ2-1; CDR3nt: TGTGCCAGCAGTGACCTGTGGGCCCCCTACAATGAGCAGTTCTTC; CDR3aa: CASSDLWAPYNEQFF
d_gene: TRBD1; v_gene: TRBV5-1; j_gene: TRBJ1-1; CDR3nt: TGCGCCAGCTCCCAGACTACGGGACAGGGTGAAGCTTTCTTT; CDR3aa: CASSQTTGQGEAFF
d_gene: NA; v_gene: TRBV18; j_gene: TRBJ1-3; CDR3nt: TGTGCCAGCTCACCTAGGGGCAGGGCCGGAAACACCATATATTTT; CDR3aa: CASSPRGRAGNTIYF